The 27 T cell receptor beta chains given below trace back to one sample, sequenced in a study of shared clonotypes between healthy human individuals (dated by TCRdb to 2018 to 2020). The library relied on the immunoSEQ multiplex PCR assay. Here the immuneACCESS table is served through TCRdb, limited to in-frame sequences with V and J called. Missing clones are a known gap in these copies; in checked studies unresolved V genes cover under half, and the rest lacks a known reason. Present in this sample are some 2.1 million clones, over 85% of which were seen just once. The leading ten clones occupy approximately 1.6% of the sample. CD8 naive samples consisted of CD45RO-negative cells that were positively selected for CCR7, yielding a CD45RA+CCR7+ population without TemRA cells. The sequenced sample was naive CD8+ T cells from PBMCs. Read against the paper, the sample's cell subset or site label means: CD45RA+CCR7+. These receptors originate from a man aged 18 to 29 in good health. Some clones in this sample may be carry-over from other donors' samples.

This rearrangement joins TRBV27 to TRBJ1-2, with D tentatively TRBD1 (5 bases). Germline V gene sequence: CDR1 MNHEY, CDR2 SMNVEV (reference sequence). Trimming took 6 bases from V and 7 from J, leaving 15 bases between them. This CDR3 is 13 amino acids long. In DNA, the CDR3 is TGTGCCAGCAGCCCTTTCGGGGGGTTTGGCTACACCTTC. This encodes CASSPFGGFGYTF.

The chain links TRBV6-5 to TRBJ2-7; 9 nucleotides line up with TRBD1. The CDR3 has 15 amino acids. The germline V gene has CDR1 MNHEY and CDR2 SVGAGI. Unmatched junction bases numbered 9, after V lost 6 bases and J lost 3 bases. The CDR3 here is CASRTGTGTLYEQYF. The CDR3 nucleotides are TGTGCCAGCAGGACCGGGACAGGGACCCTCTACGAGCAGTACTTC.

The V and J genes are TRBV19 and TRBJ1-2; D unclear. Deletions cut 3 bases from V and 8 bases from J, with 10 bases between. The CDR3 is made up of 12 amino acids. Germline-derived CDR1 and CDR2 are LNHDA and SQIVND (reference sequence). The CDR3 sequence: CASSIGSSGYTF. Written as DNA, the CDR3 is TGTGCCAGTAGTATCGGGTCTTCCGGCTACACCTTC.

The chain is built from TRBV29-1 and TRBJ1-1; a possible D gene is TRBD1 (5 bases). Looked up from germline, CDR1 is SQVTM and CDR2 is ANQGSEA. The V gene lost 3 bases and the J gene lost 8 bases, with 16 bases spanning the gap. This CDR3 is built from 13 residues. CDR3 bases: TGCAGCGTTGACATGGCAGGGAGCATCGAAGCTTTCTTT. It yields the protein CSVDMAGSIEAFF.

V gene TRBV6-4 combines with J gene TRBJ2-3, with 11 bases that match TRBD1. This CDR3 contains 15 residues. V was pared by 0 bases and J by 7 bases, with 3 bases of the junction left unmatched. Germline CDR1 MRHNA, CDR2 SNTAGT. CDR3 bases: TGTGCCAGCAGTGACTCCGGGACAGGGGGGCATACGCAGTATTTT. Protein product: CASSDSGTGGHTQYF.

CDR3 in amino acids: CSVSEEGYTF. DNA of the CDR3: TGCAGCGTTTCTGAGGAGGGGTACACCTTC. The rearrangement joins TRBV29-1 to TRBJ1-2, with D perhaps matching TRBD1 (5 bases). The CDR3 covers 10 residues. Trimming stripped 5 bases from V and 11 bases from J, with 12 bases between. Germline assignment: CDR1 SQVTM and CDR2 ANQGSEA.

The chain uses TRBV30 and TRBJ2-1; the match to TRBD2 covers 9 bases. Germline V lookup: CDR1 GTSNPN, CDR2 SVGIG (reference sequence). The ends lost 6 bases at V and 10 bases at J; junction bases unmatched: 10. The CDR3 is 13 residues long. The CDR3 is CACRAGTSSEQFF. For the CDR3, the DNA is TGTGCCTGCAGGGCTGGGACTAGCAGCGAGCAGTTCTTC.

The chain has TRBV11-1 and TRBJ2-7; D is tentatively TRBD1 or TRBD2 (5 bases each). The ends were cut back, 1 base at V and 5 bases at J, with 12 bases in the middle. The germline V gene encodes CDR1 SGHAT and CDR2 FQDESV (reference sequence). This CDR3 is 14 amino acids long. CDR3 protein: CASSLGGRDHEQYF. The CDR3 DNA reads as TGTGCCAGCAGCTTAGGGGGCAGGGACCACGAGCAGTACTTC.

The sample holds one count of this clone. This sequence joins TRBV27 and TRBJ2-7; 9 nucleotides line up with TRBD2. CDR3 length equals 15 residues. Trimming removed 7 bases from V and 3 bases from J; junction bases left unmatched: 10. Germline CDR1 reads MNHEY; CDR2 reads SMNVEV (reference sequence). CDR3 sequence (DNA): TGTGCCAGCACAGTACTAGCGGGCAAACTCTACGAGCAGTACTTC. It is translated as CASTVLAGKLYEQYF.

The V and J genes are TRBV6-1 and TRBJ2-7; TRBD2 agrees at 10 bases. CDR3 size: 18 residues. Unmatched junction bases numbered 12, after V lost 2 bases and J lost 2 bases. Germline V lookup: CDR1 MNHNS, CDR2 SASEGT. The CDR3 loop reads CASSEWGASGRIAYEQYF. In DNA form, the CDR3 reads TGTGCCAGCAGTGAATGGGGTGCTAGCGGGAGAATCGCCTACGAGCAGTACTTC.

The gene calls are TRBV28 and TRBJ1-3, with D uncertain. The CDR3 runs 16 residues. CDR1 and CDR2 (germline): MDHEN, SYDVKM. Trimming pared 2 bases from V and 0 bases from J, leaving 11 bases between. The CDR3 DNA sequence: TGTGCCAGCAGTTTACCTCTCCAGCCCTCTGGAAACACCATATATTTT. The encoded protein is CASSLPLQPSGNTIYF.

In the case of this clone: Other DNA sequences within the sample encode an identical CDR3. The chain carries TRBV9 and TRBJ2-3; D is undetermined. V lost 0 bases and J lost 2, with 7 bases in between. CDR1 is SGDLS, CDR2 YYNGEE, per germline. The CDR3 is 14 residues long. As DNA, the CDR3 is TGTGCCAGCAGCGTAGGAGATTTCACAGATACGCAGTATTTT. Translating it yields CASSVGDFTDTQYF. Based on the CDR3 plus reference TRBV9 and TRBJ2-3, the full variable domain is DSGVTQTPKHLITATGQRVTLRCSPRSGDLSVYWYQQSLDQGLQFLIQYYNGEERAKGNILERFSAQQFPDLHSELNLSSLELGDSALYFCASSVGDFTDTQYFGPGTRLTVL.

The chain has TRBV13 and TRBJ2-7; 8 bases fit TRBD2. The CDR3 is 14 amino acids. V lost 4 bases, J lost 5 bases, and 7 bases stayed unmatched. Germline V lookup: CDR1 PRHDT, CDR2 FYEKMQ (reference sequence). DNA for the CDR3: TGTGCCAGCAGCTCCTTCGGACTAGCCAACGAGCAGTACTTC. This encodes CASSSFGLANEQYF.

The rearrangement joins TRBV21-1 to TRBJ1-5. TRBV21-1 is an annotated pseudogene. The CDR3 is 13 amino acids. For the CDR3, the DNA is TGTGCCAGCAGCACCCAACTTTCACCGGCCCAGCATTTT. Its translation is CASSTQLSPAQHF.

For the CDR3, the DNA is TGTGCCAGCTCACCAGCAGGGCTCCTTAATGAGCAGTTCTTC. Amino acids: CASSPAGLLNEQFF. The chain carries TRBV18 and TRBJ2-1; maybe TRBD1 (5 bases). V shed 2 bases and J shed 7 bases, with 12 bases lying between them. The CDR3 has 14 residues. Looked up from germline, CDR1 is KGHSH and CDR2 is LQKENI.

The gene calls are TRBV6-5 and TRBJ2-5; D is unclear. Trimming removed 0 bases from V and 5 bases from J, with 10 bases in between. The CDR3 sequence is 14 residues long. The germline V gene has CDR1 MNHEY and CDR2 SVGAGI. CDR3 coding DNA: TGTGCCAGCAGTTACTCCGGACCGGGCGAGACCCAGTACTTC. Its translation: CASSYSGPGETQYF.

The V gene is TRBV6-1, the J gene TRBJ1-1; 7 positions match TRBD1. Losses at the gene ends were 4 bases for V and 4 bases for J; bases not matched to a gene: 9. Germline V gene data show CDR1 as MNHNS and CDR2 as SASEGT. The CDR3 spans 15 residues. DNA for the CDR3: TGTGCCAGCAGTGGTAGGGACAGCTTTTTCACTGAAGCTTTCTTT. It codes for CASSGRDSFFTEAFF.

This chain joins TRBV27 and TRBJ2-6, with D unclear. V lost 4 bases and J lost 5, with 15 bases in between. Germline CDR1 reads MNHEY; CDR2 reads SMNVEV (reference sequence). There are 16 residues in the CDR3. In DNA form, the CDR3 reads TGTGCCAGCAGTTCCGGACCCGGGTCCTGGGCCAACGTCCTGACTTTC. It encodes CASSSGPGSWANVLTF.

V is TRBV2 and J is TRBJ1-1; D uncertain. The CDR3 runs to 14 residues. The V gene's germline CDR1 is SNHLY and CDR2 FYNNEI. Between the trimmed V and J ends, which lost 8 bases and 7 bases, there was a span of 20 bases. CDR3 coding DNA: TGTGCCAGCTCATGGAGGGCACTTGACTATGAAGCTTTCTTT. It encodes CASSWRALDYEAFF.

The CDR3 nucleotides read TGCGCCAGCAGCCTCCAGCTTCCCTCCTACGAGCAGTACTTC. It yields the protein CASSLQLPSYEQYF. The rearrangement uses TRBV4-1 and TRBJ2-7; D call uncertain. V lost 4 bases and J lost 0, with 10 bases in between. CDR3 length: 14 amino acids. Germline V CDR1 and CDR2: MGHRA, YSYEKL.

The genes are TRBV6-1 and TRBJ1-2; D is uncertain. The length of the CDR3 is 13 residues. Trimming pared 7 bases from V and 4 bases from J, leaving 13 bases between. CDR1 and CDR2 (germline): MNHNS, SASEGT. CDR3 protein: CASNQRVLYGYTF. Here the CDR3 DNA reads TGTGCCAGCAACCAAAGGGTGCTCTATGGCTACACCTTC.

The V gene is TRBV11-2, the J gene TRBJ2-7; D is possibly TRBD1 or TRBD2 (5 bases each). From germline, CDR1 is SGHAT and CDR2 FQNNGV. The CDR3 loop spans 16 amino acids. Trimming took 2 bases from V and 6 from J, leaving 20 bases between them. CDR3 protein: CASSLMWRSVRGEQYF. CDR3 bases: TGTGCCAGCAGCTTAATGTGGAGGTCTGTTAGGGGCGAGCAGTACTTC. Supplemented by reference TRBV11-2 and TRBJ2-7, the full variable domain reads EAGVAQSPRYKIIEKRQSVAFWCNPISGHATLYWYQQILGQGPKLLIQFQNNGVVDDSQLPKDRFSAERLKGVDSTLKIQPAKLEDSAVYLCASSLMWRSVRGEQYFGPGTRLTVT.

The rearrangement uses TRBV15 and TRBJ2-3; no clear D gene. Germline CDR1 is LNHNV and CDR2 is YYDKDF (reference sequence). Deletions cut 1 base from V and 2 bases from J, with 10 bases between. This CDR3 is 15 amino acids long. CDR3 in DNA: TGTGCCACCAGCAGAGCTGCTAGAAACACAGATACGCAGTATTTT. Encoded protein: CATSRAARNTDTQYF.

The chain's CDR3 is CASSLVLVVGFNEQFF. DNA of the CDR3: TGTGCCAGCAGCTTAGTCCTGGTGGTTGGGTTCAATGAGCAGTTCTTC. The chain links TRBV11-2 to TRBJ2-1; D is unclear. The CDR3 contains 16 residues. In germline, CDR1 is SGHAT, CDR2 FQNNGV. Trimming left V 1 base short and J 6 bases short, with 16 bases between.

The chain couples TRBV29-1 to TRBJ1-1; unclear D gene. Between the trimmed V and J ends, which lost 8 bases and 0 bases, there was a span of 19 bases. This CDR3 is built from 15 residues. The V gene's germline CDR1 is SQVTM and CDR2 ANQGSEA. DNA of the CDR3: TGCAGCATCCGGGTTCAGAGTAAAATGAACACTGAAGCTTTCTTT. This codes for CSIRVQSKMNTEAFF.

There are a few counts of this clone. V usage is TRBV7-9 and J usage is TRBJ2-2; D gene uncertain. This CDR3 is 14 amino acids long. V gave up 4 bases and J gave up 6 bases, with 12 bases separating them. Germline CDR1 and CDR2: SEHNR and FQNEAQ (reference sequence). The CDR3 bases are TGTGCCAGCAGCTGGGCTCTTCCTCCCGGGGAGCTGTTTTTT. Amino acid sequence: CASSWALPPGELFF.

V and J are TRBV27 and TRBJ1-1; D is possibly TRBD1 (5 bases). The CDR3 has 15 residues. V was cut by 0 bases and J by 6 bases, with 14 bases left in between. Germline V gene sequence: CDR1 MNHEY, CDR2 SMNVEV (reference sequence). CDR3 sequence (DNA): TGTGCCAGCAGTTTATCGGGGCCCGTTCGGGCTGAAGCTTTCTTT. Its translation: CASSLSGPVRAEAFF.